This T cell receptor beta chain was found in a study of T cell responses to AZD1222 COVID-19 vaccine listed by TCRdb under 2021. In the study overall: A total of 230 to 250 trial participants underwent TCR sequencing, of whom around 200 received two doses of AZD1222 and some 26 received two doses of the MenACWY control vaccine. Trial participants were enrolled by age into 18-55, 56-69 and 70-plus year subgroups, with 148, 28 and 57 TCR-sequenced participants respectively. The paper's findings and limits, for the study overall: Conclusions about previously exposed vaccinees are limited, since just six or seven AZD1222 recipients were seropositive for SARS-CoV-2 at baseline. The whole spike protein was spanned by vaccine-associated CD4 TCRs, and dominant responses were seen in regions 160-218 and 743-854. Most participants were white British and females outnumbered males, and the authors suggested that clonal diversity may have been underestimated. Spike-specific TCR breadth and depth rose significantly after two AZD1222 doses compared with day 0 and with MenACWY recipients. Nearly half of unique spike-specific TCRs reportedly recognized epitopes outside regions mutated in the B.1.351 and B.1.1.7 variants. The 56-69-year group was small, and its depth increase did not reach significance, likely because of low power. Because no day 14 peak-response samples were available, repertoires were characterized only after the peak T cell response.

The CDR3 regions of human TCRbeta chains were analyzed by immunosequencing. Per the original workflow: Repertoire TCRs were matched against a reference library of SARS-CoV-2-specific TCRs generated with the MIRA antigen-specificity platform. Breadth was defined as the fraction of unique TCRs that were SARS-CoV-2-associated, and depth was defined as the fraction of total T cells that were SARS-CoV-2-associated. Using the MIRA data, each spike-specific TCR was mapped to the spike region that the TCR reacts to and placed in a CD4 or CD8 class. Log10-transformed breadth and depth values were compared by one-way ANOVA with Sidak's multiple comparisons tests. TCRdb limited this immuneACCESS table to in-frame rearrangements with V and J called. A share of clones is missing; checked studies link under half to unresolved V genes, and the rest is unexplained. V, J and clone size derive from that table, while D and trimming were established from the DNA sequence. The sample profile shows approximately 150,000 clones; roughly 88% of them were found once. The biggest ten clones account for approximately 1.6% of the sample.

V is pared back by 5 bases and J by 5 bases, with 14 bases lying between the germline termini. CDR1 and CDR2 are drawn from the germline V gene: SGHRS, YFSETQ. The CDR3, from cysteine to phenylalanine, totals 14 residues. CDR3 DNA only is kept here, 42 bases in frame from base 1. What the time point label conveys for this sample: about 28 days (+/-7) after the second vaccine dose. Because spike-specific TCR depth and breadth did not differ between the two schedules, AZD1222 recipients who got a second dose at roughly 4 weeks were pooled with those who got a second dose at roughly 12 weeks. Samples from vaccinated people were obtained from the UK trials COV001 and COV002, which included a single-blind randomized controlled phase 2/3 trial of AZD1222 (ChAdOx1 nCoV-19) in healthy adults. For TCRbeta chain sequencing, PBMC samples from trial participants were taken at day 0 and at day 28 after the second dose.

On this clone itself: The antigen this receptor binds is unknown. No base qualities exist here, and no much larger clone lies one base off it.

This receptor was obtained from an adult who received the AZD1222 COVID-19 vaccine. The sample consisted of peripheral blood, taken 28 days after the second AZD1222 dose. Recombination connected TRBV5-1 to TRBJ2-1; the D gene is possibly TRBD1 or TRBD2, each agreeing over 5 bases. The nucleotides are TGCGCCAGCAGTGAGGGGCCCTATGACAATGAGCAGTTCTTC. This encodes CASSEGPYDNEQFF. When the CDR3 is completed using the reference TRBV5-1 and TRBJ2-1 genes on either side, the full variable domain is KAGVTQTPRYLIKTRGQQVTLSCSPISGHRSVSWYQQTPGQGLQFLFEYFSETQRNKGNFPGRFSGRQFSNSRSEMNVSTLELGDSALYLCASSEGPYDNEQFFGPGTRLTVL.